This T cell receptor beta chain comes out of a study of blood T cell repertoires in COVID-19. Study information: Spain, Italy and the United States supplied samples that represented acute and convalescent COVID-19.

Per the authors' pipeline: The assay estimated nucleated cells by amplifying reference gene primers. Profiling relied on immunoSEQ multiplex PCR, and the TCRdb table lists in-frame clones only, not all of them. V, J and clone size are taken as reported in that table, and D and trimming were inferred from the DNA itself. Of roughly 130,000 clones detected, approximately 80% appear once; the ten largest clones hold roughly an eighth. There are 14 residues in the CDR3. V lost 6 bases and J lost 3; bases outside the gene matches: 6. In germline, CDR1 is MNHEY, CDR2 SVGAGI. This chain connects TRBV6-5 to TRBJ2-5; 8 bases are shared with TRBD2. This TCR was recovered from a woman aged 60-70 years with acute or convalescent COVID-19. Sequenced input: peripheral blood. In nucleotides, the CDR3 is TGTGCCAGCAGGCCGGGACTAGTAAAAGAGACCCAGTACTTC. This sequence encodes CASRPGLVKETQYF.